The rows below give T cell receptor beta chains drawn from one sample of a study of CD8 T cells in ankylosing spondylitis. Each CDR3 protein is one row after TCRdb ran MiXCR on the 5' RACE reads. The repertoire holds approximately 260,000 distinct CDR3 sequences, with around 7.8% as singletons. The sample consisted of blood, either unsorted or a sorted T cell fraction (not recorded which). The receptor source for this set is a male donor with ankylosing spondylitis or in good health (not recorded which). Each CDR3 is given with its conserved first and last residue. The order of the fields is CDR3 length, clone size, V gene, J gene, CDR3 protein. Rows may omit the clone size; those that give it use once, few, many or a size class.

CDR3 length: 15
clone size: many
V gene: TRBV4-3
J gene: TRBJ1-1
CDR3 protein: CASSQDRDTYTEAFF

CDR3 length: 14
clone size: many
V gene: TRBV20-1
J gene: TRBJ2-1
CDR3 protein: CSAPGQGAYNEQFF

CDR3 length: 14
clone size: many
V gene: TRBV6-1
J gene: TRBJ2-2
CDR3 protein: CASSEKTGSGELFF

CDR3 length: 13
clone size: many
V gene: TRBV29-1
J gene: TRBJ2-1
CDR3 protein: CSVEPGQGLVQFF

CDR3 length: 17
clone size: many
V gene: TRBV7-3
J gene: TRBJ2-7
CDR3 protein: CASSLGPKRGDFLEQYF

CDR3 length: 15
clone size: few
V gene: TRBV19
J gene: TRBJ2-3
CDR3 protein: CASTPMGDGTDTQYF

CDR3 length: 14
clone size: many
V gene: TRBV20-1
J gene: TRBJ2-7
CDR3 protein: CSARAQQSSYEQYF

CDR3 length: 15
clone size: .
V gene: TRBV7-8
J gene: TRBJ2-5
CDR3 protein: CASSPGLAGEKTQYF

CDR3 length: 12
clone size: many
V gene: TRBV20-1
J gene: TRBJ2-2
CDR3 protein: CSAHQGVGELFF

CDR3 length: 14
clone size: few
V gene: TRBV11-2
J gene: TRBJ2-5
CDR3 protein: CASSSGQGQWTQYF

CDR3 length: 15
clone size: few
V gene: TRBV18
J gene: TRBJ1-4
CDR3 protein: CASSRDRHLNEKLFF

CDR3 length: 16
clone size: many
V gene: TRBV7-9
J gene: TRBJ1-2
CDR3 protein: CASSASGTEANYGYTF

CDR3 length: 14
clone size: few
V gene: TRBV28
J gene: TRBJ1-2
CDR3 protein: CASSPRFENYGYTF

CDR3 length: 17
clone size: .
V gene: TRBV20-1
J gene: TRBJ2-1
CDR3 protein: CSARDTSLASGGNEQFF

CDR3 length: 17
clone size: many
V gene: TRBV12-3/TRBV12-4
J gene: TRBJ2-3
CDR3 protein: CASSSPRTSGFTDTQYF

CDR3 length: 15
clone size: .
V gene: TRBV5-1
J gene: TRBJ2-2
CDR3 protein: CASSPEGSNTGELFF

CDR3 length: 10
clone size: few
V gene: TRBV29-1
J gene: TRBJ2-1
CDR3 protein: CSVYVREQFF

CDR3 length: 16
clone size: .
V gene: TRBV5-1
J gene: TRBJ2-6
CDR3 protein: CASSQGGSSGANVLTF

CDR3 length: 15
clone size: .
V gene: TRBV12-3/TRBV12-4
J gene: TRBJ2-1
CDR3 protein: CASSSRGTGSHEQFF

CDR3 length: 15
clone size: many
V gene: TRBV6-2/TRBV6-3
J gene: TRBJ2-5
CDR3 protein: CASSYSGTSKETQYF

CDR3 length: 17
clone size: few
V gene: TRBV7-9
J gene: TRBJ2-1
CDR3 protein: CASSFPGLAGEYNEQFF

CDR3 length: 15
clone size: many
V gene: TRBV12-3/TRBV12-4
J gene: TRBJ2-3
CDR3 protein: CASTLSGRATDTQYF

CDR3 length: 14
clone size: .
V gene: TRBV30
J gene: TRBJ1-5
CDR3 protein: CTWSVLAFNQPQHF

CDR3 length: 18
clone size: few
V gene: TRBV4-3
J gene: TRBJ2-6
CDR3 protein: CASSRELASRSGANVLTF

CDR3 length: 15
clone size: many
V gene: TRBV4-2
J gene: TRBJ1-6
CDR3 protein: CASSRSGTDNSPLHF